Below are 18 T cell receptor beta chains sequenced from a single sample in a study of blood T cell repertoires in COVID-19 (dated by TCRdb to the early 2020s). The library was generated by the immunoSEQ multiplex PCR assay. What TCRdb holds here is the immuneACCESS table cut down to in-frame rearrangements. Part of the clones is not present; checked against another copy, under half of the missing clones reflect an unresolved V gene, and the others are unexplained. The sample table holds 390,000 or so clones, of which 70% to 90% were seen once. The ten largest clonotypes hold 8% to 13% of the sample. The sequencing sample was made of peripheral blood. Source of these receptors: a woman under 40 with COVID-19, enrolled during active disease.

The V call is TRBV7-2, the J call TRBJ2-7; D is perhaps TRBD1 (6 bases). The V end was cut by 3 bases, the J end by 4 bases, with 13 bases between. In germline, CDR1 is SGHTA, CDR2 FQGNSA. There are 14 residues in the CDR3. DNA for the CDR3: TGTGCCAGCAGCTTGGTTGACCAGGGGTACGAGCAGTACTTC. Translated, it gives CASSLVDQGYEQYF.

The gene calls are TRBV10-3 and TRBJ2-5; the match to TRBD2 covers 13 bases. CDR3 length: 16 amino acids. Germline loops: CDR1 ENHRY, CDR2 SYGVKD. Trimming took 3 bases from V and 5 from J; bases not matched to a gene: 6. The CDR3 region is CAISDTSGRAGETQYF. The CDR3 DNA sequence: TGTGCCATCAGTGATACTAGCGGGAGGGCGGGGGAGACCCAGTACTTC.

This sequence joins TRBV6-6 and TRBJ1-1; D is unclear. Trimming left V 2 bases short and J 5 bases short, with 15 bases between. The CDR3 is 15 amino acids. CDR1 MNHNY and CDR2 SVGAGI come from the germline V gene (reference sequence). The DNA for the CDR3 is TGTGCCAGCAGTTACCCACTCCTAGGATCAACTGAAGCTTTCTTT. Its translation is CASSYPLLGSTEAFF.

The chain joins TRBV29-1 to TRBJ1-4; 9 bases are shared with TRBD1. After removal of 6 bases from V and 1 base from J, the junction contained 0 bases not matched to a gene. Germline CDR1 reads SQVTM; CDR2 reads ANQGSEA. This CDR3 is 13 amino acids long. This CDR3 reads CSVDRGTNEKLFF. The CDR3 DNA is TGCAGCGTGGACAGGGGAACTAATGAAAAACTGTTTTTT.

The V and J genes are TRBV28 and TRBJ1-2, with a possible D match to TRBD1 (5 bases). The CDR3 spans 13 residues. The V and J ends lost 5 bases and 4 bases respectively, with 11 bases between them. From germline, CDR1 is MDHEN and CDR2 SYDVKM. This CDR3 reads CASSRQYRYGYTF. CDR3 sequence (DNA): TGTGCCAGCAGTCGACAGTACCGCTATGGCTACACCTTC.

This clone showed up just once. The V gene is TRBV6-2 or TRBV6-3, the J gene TRBJ1-2; D is perhaps TRBD1 (5 bases). This CDR3 spans 14 amino acids. Trimming pared 0 bases from V and 6 bases from J, leaving 11 bases between. Germline CDR1 is MNHEY and CDR2 is SVGEGT. The CDR3 DNA sequence: TGTGCCAGCAGTTACTCCACTACAGGAAATGGCTACACCTTC. Protein product: CASSYSTTGNGYTF.

This chain joins TRBV6-5 and TRBJ1-1; D gene unclear. This CDR3 has 13 amino acids. V dropped 10 bases and J dropped 6 bases, with 18 bases sitting between them. Germline loops: CDR1 MNHEY, CDR2 SVGAGI. The CDR3 region is CATTSGGVPEAFF. The CDR3 nucleotides are TGTGCCACGACTTCAGGCGGGGTCCCTGAAGCTTTCTTT.

This chain joins TRBV4-1 and TRBJ2-3; the D gene is possibly TRBD2 (6 bases). The CDR3 is made up of 15 amino acids. V lost 4 bases and J 1 base, leaving 12 bases between the germline ends. Germline V gene lookup returns CDR1 MGHRA and CDR2 YSYEKL. Here the CDR3 DNA reads TGCGCCAGCAGCCTACGGGAGAGAGGCACAGATACGCAGTATTTT. Its translation is CASSLRERGTDTQYF.

The rearrangement links TRBV4-3 to TRBJ2-7, with a tentative D call TRBD2 (5 bases). This CDR3 contains 16 residues. V was shortened by 0 bases and J by 2 bases, with 14 bases between the two germline ends. Looked up from germline, CDR1 is LGHNA and CDR2 is YSLEER. The CDR3 bases are TGCGCCAGCAGCCAAGATATCAGCGGATCCACCTACGAGCAGTACTTC. Encoded protein: CASSQDISGSTYEQYF.

V is TRBV7-2 and J is TRBJ2-5; 15 nucleotides align to TRBD2. This CDR3 is 17 amino acids long. V lost 3 bases to trimming and J lost 4 bases; unmatched junction nucleotides: 6. Germline-derived CDR1 and CDR2 are SGHTA and FQGNSA. CDR3 DNA: TGTGCCAGCAGCTTCCGGACTAGCGGGAGGGCACGAGAGACCCAGTACTTC. Translation: CASSFRTSGRARETQYF.

In this sample, this clone turned up once. V gene TRBV5-4 combines with J gene TRBJ2-1; D call uncertain. The V end lost 0 bases, the J end lost 4 bases, and 5 bases lay between the germline ends. The CDR3 has 13 residues. Germline assignment: CDR1 SGHNT and CDR2 YYREEE (reference sequence). The CDR3 loop is CASSLGPYNEQFF. In DNA form, the CDR3 reads TGTGCCAGCAGCTTGGGGCCATACAATGAGCAGTTCTTC.

This clone was found once. The J gene is TRBJ2-4, the V gene TRBV7-9, with TRBD2 matching over 12 bases. Unmatched junction bases numbered 10, after V lost 5 bases and J lost 2 bases. CDR1 is SEHNR, CDR2 FQNEAQ, per germline (reference sequence). This CDR3 spans 18 amino acids. CDR3 sequence reads: CASSRLAGDGVTKNIQYF. As DNA, the CDR3 is TGTGCCAGCAGCAGACTAGCGGGAGATGGAGTAACCAAAAACATTCAGTACTTC. Full variable domain (outside the CDR3, taken from reference TRBV7-9 and TRBJ2-4): DTGVSQNPRHKITKRGQNVTFRCDPISEHNRLYWYRQTLGQGPEFLTYFQNEAQLEKSRLLSDRFSAERPKGSFSTLEIQRTEQGDSAMYLCASSRLAGDGVTKNIQYFGAGTRLSVL.

The rearrangement joins TRBV2 to TRBJ2-1; 13 nucleotides line up with TRBD2. V gave up 0 bases and J gave up 3 bases; unmatched junction bases: 11. Germline loops: CDR1 SNHLY, CDR2 FYNNEI. This CDR3 has 20 residues. The CDR3 bases are TGTGCCAGCAGTGAAGCGAGTGGGGGGACTAGCGGGAAACTCTACAATGAGCAGTTCTTC. Translated: CASSEASGGTSGKLYNEQFF.

The chain recombines TRBV6-5 with TRBJ1-2; 9 bases fit TRBD1. Germline loops: CDR1 MNHEY, CDR2 SVGAGI. The CDR3 has 14 amino acids. Germline trimming cut 6 bases from V and 4 bases from J; bases unmatched to any gene: 6. The CDR3 DNA sequence: TGTGCCAGCAGGGGGACAGGGAGAATCTATGGCTACACCTTC. This gives the protein CASRGTGRIYGYTF.

The chain joins TRBV4-1 to TRBJ2-5; 7 nucleotides align to TRBD2. The ends lost 4 bases at V and 0 bases at J; junction bases unmatched: 8. This CDR3 contains 16 residues. Germline loops: CDR1 MGHRA, CDR2 YSYEKL. In DNA form, the CDR3 reads TGCGCCAGCAGCCCCGGGGCAGCGGGGTACCAAGAGACCCAGTACTTC. Translating gives CASSPGAAGYQETQYF.

The chain joins TRBV5-5 to TRBJ2-2, with TRBD2 identical over 11 bases. The CDR3 length is 16 residues. The V gene end was trimmed by 4 bases and the J gene end by 1 base; junction bases not matched to a gene: 3. The germline V gene has CDR1 SGHKS and CDR2 YYEKEE (reference sequence). The CDR3 sequence: CASSVGLAENTGELFF. DNA of the CDR3: TGTGCCAGCAGCGTGGGACTAGCGGAGAACACCGGGGAGCTGTTTTTT.

CDR3 sequence: CATLADLGDTQYF. CDR3 DNA sequence: TGTGCCACCCTAGCGGACCTTGGAGATACGCAGTATTTT. The chain uses TRBV2 and TRBJ2-3, with 7 bases that match TRBD2. The CDR3 runs 13 residues. Germline V gene data show CDR1 as SNHLY and CDR2 as FYNNEI. Losses at the gene ends were 10 bases for V and 5 bases for J; bases not matched to a gene: 9. Drawing the rest from reference TRBV2 and TRBJ2-3, the complete variable domain is EPEVTQTPSHQVTQMGQEVILRCVPISNHLYFYWYRQILGQKVEFLVSFYNNEISEKSEIFDDQFSVERPDGSNFTLKIRSTKLEDSAMYFCATLADLGDTQYFGPGTRLTVL.

This chain connects TRBV28 to TRBJ1-6; TRBD1 agrees at 9 bases. Germline V gives CDR1 MDHEN, CDR2 SYDVKM. After removal of 4 bases from V and 8 bases from J, the junction contained 15 bases not matched to a gene. This CDR3 contains 18 residues. The DNA of the CDR3 is TGTGCCAGCAGTTCCGGGACAGGGCCTCCCGGGCCTCATTCACCCCTCCACTTT. As protein: CASSSGTGPPGPHSPLHF.